This TCR beta chain was identified during a study of shared T cell receptors in the human thymus (TCRdb year 2021). At the level of the whole study: The study examined how self-reactive, shared T-cell receptor alpha chains are generated in the human thymus.

Libraries were constructed by the immunoSEQ multiplex PCR assay. TCRdb re-hosts the immuneACCESS table, in-frame sequences only. Its copies lack some clones; in the studies checked, an unresolved V gene accounts for under half of them, and the cause for the rest is not known. Here the sample has some 640,000 clones; about 87% occur a single time. The top ten constitute 0.009% to 0.0095% of the sample. From its cysteine to its phenylalanine, the CDR3 spans 18 amino acids. Of the read, only the CDR3 DNA is kept; its 54 bases are in frame from base 1. V is trimmed back by 3 bases and J by 0 bases, and the junction contains 11 bases that no gene match accounts for. The germline V gene (reference sequence) supplies CDR1 WNHNN and CDR2 SYGVQD. On this clone: It has no known antigen specificity. No base quality information exists; no much larger clone differs at one position.

The sample was also reused in another study, on human thymus T cells. As that second paper reports: Immunologically healthy infants undergoing open corrective cardiac surgery for congenital heart defects in Finland were used as donors. The thymus tissue came from surgical resects taken out during corrective cardiac surgery. Biased V and J gene segment usage appeared to be present in both thymic and peripheral blood repertoires. The related research found that thymic TCR repertoires overlapped highly between unrelated individuals. The study used under 10 infant thymus samples plus four related peripheral blood samples to characterize TCR alpha and beta repertoires. The infant donors were about 6 to 250 days old, and the cohort included about 6 males and a couple of females. After being mechanically released from the tissue, thymocytes were kept at -70 degrees C in pellets of about 10-32 million cells. A QIAsymphony instrument was used to extract genomic DNA from frozen cell pellets. The immunoSEQ multiplex PCR assay was used to amplify the TCRB and TCRAD loci from a standardized amount of quality-controlled genomic DNA. The V(D)J region was spanned by amplicons of a length sufficient to cover the CDR3 and to identify V and J genes. The amplicons were sequenced on an Illumina platform via the commercial immunoSEQ service. Primer bias and sequencing errors were corrected as previously described, and TCRAD and TCRB were defined on the basis of the IMGT database. Analysis of the repertoires was done with immunoSEQ Analyzer 3.0 and VDJTools and included basic statistics, V/J segment usage, diversity estimates, rarefaction and pairwise overlap. Chao1, ChaoE, Efron-Thisted, Shannon and inverse Simpson indices were used to estimate diversity, which was also estimated on datasets down-sampled to the smallest sample. Repertoire overlap was assessed by strict matching of CDR3 nucleotide sequence, V gene and J gene, and clustering was done by Jaccard-based multidimensional scaling. Thymus samples yielded on average around 850,000 unique TCRB clonotypes, compared with roughly 80,000 from blood samples.

The receptor was derived from a boy under two years old with a congenital heart defect. Donor details come from another sample of the same person, matched by shared clones. The chain is made from TRBV10-1 and TRBJ2-3; 8 bases in between match TRBD2. Sequencing input: thymocytes. The CDR3 sequence is CASSDLKTSGPSTDTQYF. The DNA reads as follows: TGCGCCAGCAGTGACCTTAAAACTAGCGGACCTAGCACAGATACGCAGTATTTT.